This TCR beta chain was retrieved from a study of T cell changes during pregnancy in multiple sclerosis. Germline V gives CDR1 SGHDT, CDR2 YYEEEE. The CDR3 is made up of 13 amino acids. Trimming stripped 4 bases from V and 3 bases from J, with 10 bases between. The assay was immunoSEQ multiplex PCR, and TCRdb's table has in-frame clones only and misses some. Among over 40,000 clones, more than 75% were seen once, and the ten largest hold 5.5% to 6.5%. This TCR came from a female donor in good health, enrolled as a control in a pregnancy study. The chain recombines TRBV5-6 with TRBJ1-1; weak D call: TRBD1 (5 bases). The starting material was CD8+ T cells from peripheral blood mononuclear cells, obtained after pregnancy. The CDR3 DNA follows: TGTGCCAGCAGCCCCCAGGGTTACACTGAAGCTTTCTTT. Encoded protein: CASSPQGYTEAFF.